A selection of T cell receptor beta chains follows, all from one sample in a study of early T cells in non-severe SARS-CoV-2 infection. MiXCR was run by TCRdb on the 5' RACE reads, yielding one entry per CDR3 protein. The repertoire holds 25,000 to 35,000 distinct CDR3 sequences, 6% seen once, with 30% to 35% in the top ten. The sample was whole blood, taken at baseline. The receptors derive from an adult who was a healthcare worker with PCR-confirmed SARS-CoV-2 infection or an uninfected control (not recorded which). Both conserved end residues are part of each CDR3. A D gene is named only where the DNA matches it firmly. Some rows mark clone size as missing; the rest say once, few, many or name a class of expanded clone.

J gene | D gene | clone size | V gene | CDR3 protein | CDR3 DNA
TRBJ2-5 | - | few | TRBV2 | CASSEEWGPLATQYF | TGTGCCAGCAGTGAAGAGTGGGGCCCTCTCGCGACCCAGTACTTC
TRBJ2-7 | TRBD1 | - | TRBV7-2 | CASSLGQGWDEQYF | TGTGCCAGCAGCCTTGGACAGGGATGGGACGAGCAGTACTTC
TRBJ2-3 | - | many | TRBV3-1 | CASTLGGGDTQYF | TGTGCCAGCACCCTGGGGGGAGGAGATACGCAGTATTTT
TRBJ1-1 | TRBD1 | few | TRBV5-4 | CASSSWTGANTEAFF | TGTGCCAGCAGCTCCTGGACAGGGGCGAACACTGAAGCTTTCTTT
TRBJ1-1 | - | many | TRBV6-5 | CASSTNPNTEAFF | TGTGCCAGCAGCACCAACCCGAACACTGAAGCTTTCTTT
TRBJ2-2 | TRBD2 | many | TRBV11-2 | CASSSTALRGGSFTGELFF | TGTGCCAGCAGCTCCACGGCCCTACGCGGGGGATCATTCACCGGGGAGCTGTTTTTT
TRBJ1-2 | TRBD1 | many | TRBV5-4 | CASRAAVRGSGYTF | TGTGCCAGCAGAGCAGCCGTCAGGGGGTCTGGCTACACCTTC
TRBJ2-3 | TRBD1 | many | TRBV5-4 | CASSPGTGRTDTQYF | TGTGCCAGCAGCCCCGGGACAGGCCGCACAGATACGCAGTATTTT
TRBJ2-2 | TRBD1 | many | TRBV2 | CASRGQGNTGELFF | TGTGCCAGCAGGGGACAGGGGAACACCGGGGAGCTGTTTTTT
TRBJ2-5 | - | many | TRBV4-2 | CASSQVEQPETQYF | TGTGCCAGCAGCCAAGTTGAACAGCCAGAGACCCAGTACTTC
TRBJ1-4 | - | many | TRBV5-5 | CASSNTLDRREKLFF | TGTGCCAGCAGCAATACTCTTGACAGGCGTGAAAAACTGTTTTTT
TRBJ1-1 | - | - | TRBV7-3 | CASSFSGESEAFF | TGTGCCAGCAGCTTCTCAGGGGAGAGTGAAGCTTTCTTT
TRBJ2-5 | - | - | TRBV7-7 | CASSTFPGLGQETQYF | TGTGCTAGCAGCACCTTCCCCGGGCTGGGGCAAGAGACCCAGTACTTC
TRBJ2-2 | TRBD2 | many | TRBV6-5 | CASSSRLAGTTGELFF | TGTGCCAGCAGTTCAAGACTAGCGGGAACCACCGGGGAGCTGTTTTTT
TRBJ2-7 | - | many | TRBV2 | CASSEEGVWYF | TGTGCCAGCAGTGAAGAGGGGGTGTGGTACTTC
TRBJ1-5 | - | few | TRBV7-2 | CASSLAGSNQPQHF | TGTGCCAGCAGCTTAGCGGGCAGCAATCAGCCCCAGCATTTT
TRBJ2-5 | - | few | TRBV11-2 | CASSSYEGREETQYF | TGTGCCAGCAGCTCCTACGAGGGCCGGGAAGAGACCCAGTACTTC
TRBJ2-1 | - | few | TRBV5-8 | CASSAPNEQFF | TGTGCCAGCAGCGCCCCCAATGAGCAGTTCTTC
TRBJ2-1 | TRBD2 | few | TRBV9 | CASSAGLAGGNEQFF | TGTGCCAGCAGCGCCGGACTAGCGGGAGGGAATGAGCAGTTCTTC
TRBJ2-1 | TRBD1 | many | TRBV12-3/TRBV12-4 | CASSLGDREDEQFF | TGTGCCAGCAGTTTAGGGGACAGGGAAGATGAGCAGTTCTTC
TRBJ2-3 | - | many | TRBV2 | CASSWTRDTQYF | TGTGCCAGCAGTTGGACGAGAGATACGCAGTATTTT
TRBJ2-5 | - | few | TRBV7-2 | CASGAFRETQYF | TGTGCCAGCGGGGCGTTTCGAGAGACCCAGTACTTC
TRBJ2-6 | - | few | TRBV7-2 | CASSPHGSGANVLTF | TGTGCCAGCAGCCCGCACGGTTCTGGGGCCAACGTCCTGACTTTC
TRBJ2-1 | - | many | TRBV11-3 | CASSLADFASHEQFF | TGTGCCAGCAGCCTCGCGGACTTCGCGTCTCATGAGCAGTTCTTC
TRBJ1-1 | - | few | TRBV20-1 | CSAEGELGTEAFF | TGCAGTGCCGAGGGGGAGTTAGGCACTGAAGCTTTCTTT
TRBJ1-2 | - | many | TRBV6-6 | CASSQRDLHPDNYGYTF | TGTGCCAGCAGCCAAAGGGACCTTCATCCCGATAACTATGGCTACACCTTC
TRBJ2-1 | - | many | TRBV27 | CASSLNGLYEQFF | TGTGCCAGCAGTTTAAACGGGTTGTATGAGCAGTTCTTC
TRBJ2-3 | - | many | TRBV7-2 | CASSRGTVTDTQYF | TGTGCCAGCAGCCGCGGGACAGTCACAGATACGCAGTATTTT
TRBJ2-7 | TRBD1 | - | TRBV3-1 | CASSWGQAYEQYF | TGTGCCAGCAGCTGGGGACAGGCCTACGAGCAGTACTTC